The 20 T cell receptor beta chains reported below all come from one sample, sequenced in a study of spatial heterogeneity in lung cancer. TCRdb processed the 5' RACE reads anew with MiXCR; each CDR3 protein has one entry. The sample shows under 150,000 distinct CDR3 sequences, 9% to 15% of them seen only once. This sample's time point: blood at routine non-recurrence follow-up after resection. The input material, whole RNA from tumor, nontumor lung or frozen PBMC, was sequenced unsorted. Sequences were derived from PBMCs, sampled at follow-up. Every receptor here comes from a male donor with early-stage non-small cell lung cancer.

This clonotype occurred a few times. This sequence joins TRBV20-1 and TRBJ1-1; possible D gene TRBD1, 5 bases. The CDR3 length is 13 residues. Germline-derived CDR1 and CDR2 are DFQATT and SNEGSKA (reference sequence). The chain's CDR3 is CSAPGPLATEAFF. The CDR3 DNA reads as TGCAGCGCCCCGGGGCCCCTGGCCACTGAAGCTTTCTTT.

This clonotype came up many times. V gene TRBV6-1 combines with J gene TRBJ1-2; D is uncertain. Trimming shortened V by 8 bases and J by 2 bases, and 9 bases separated the two germline ends. The CDR3 totals 12 residues. In germline, CDR1 is MNHNS, CDR2 SASEGT. The CDR3 DNA is TGTGCCAGCGAGGGAGAAAACTATGGCTACACCTTC. Its translation: CASEGENYGYTF.

The chain carries TRBV5-6 and TRBJ2-7, with D unresolved. Per germline, CDR1 SGHDT and CDR2 YYEEEE. V lost 3 bases, J lost 2 bases, and 9 bases lay in between. There are 13 residues in the CDR3. The CDR3 bases are TGTGCCAGCAGCTGGACCTCTACCTACGAGCAGTACTTC. This codes for CASSWTSTYEQYF.

This clonotype was detected ten times or more. The rearrangement uses TRBV20-1 and TRBJ1-5; D is possibly TRBD1 (6 bases). Germline CDR1 is DFQATT and CDR2 is SNEGSKA (reference sequence). Trimming cost V 5 bases and J 6 bases, with 8 bases left between them. The CDR3 runs to 11 residues. The CDR3 loop reads CSAGGAQPQHF. In DNA form, the CDR3 reads TGCAGTGCTGGGGGGGCTCAGCCCCAGCATTTT.

This clonotype appeared many times. The J gene is TRBJ1-1, the V gene TRBV6-2 or TRBV6-3, with TRBD1 matching 7 bases. Trimming removed 2 bases from V and 1 base from J; junction bases left unmatched: 10. The germline V gene has CDR1 MNHEY and CDR2 SVGEGT. This CDR3 spans 17 amino acids. The CDR3 DNA reads as TGTGCCAGCAGTTACAGGACAGGCGGTTCCTGGAACACTGAAGCTTTCTTT. Translated, it gives CASSYRTGGSWNTEAFF.

The rearrangement links TRBV20-1 to TRBJ1-3; D remains unclear. Germline V lookup: CDR1 DFQATT, CDR2 SNEGSKA (reference sequence). V lost 3 bases to trimming and J lost 0 bases, with 21 bases between them. This CDR3 region has 18 residues. CDR3 loop: CSASSKWTPQSSGNTIYF. The CDR3 region has the DNA TGCAGTGCTAGTTCTAAATGGACCCCTCAGAGCTCTGGAAACACCATATATTTT.

This clonotype was counted a few times. CDR3 region: CASSQEAFAGKNIQYF. The DNA for the CDR3 is TGCGCCAGCAGCCAAGAGGCTTTTGCGGGGAAAAACATTCAGTACTTC. This chain connects TRBV4-3 to TRBJ2-4, with D possibly matching TRBD2 (6 bases). Germline CDR1 and CDR2: LGHNA and YSLEER. V lost 0 bases and J lost 4, with 13 bases in between. CDR3 length equals 16 residues.

This clonotype was found a few times. The CDR3 DNA follows: TGTGCCAGCAGCTTGAGTAGCGGGTCTGCCTACGAGCAGTACTTC. Its protein product is CASSLSSGSAYEQYF. The rearrangement joins TRBV5-5 to TRBJ2-7, with 7 bases aligning to TRBD2. Germline assignment: CDR1 SGHKS and CDR2 YYEKEE (reference sequence). The ends lost 1 base at V and 2 bases at J; junction bases unmatched: 6. CDR3 length: 15 amino acids.

V gene TRBV3-1 combines with J gene TRBJ2-3; 10 positions match TRBD2. The CDR3 has 15 residues. V dropped 4 bases and J dropped 9; count of bases not matched to a gene: 10. CDR1 and CDR2 from the germline V gene are LGHDT and YNNKEL (reference sequence). In DNA form, the CDR3 reads TGTGCCAGCAGCCCCGCCGCAGCGGGGGGGCCGACGCAGTATTTT. Translation: CASSPAAAGGPTQYF.

This clonotype has a count of ten or more. The chain's CDR3 is CASSSIGEPHYGYTF. The CDR3 DNA sequence: TGTGCCAGCAGCTCGATCGGGGAACCCCACTATGGCTACACCTTC. This chain links TRBV7-9 with TRBJ1-2; D call uncertain. With 4 bases removed from V and 3 bases from J, the gap between germline ends came to 15 bases. Germline CDR1 SEHNR, CDR2 FQNEAQ (reference sequence). The CDR3 sequence is 15 residues long.

This chain uses TRBV12-3 or TRBV12-4 with TRBJ1-2; TRBD1 agrees at 10 bases. This CDR3 has 12 residues. Trimming at V came to 6 bases and at J to 8 bases, leaving 3 bases not matched to a gene. In DNA form, the CDR3 reads TGTGCCAGCAGCTCGACAGGGGGCGGCTACACCTTC. Translating gives CASSSTGGGYTF.

The V call is TRBV28, the J call TRBJ2-2; no firm D call. The CDR3 consists of 16 residues. The germline gives CDR1 MDHEN, CDR2 SYDVKM. The germline V and J ends were trimmed by 3 bases and 5 bases, with 16 bases remaining between them. This CDR3 is CASSFANSVVTGELFF. CDR3 in DNA: TGTGCCAGCAGTTTCGCCAACAGTGTTGTGACCGGGGAGCTGTTTTTT.

The rearrangement uses TRBV12-3 or TRBV12-4 and TRBJ1-2; D may be TRBD1 (5 bases). The CDR3 has 13 residues. V gave up 5 bases and J gave up 7 bases, with 14 bases separating them. CDR3: CASSRDGTFGYTF. As DNA, the CDR3 is TGTGCCAGCAGTCGGGACGGAACTTTTGGCTACACCTTC.

The chain links TRBV20-1 to TRBJ2-1, with a possible D match to TRBD2 (6 bases). The V gene lost 3 bases and the J gene lost 4 bases, with 13 bases spanning the gap. There are 14 residues in the CDR3. Germline assignment: CDR1 DFQATT and CDR2 SNEGSKA (reference sequence). The DNA of the CDR3 is TGCAGTGCTAGTAAGGGACTGGCTTACAATGAGCAGTTCTTC. This gives the protein CSASKGLAYNEQFF.

The V call is TRBV20-1, the J call TRBJ2-4, with TRBD2 matching 13 bases. The CDR3 consists of 20 residues. Germline CDR1 DFQATT, CDR2 SNEGSKA (reference sequence). V gave up 6 bases and J gave up 0 bases; unmatched junction bases: 17. CDR3 sequence: CSAPPGVTSGGVIAKNIQYF. The CDR3 DNA is TGCAGTGCCCCACCCGGGGTTACTAGCGGGGGGGTCATAGCCAAAAACATTCAGTACTTC.

The V and J genes are TRBV4-2 and TRBJ1-5; D unclear. This CDR3 region has 14 residues. Germline loops: CDR1 LGHNA, CDR2 YNFKEQ. Trimming cost V 6 bases and J 2 bases, with 11 bases left between them. The CDR3: CASSTSNGNQPQHF. CDR3 bases: TGTGCCAGCAGTACATCCAACGGCAATCAGCCCCAGCATTTT.

This clonotype was counted ten times or more. V and J are TRBV29-1 and TRBJ1-2, with D perhaps TRBD1 (6 bases). Germline V gene sequence: CDR1 SQVTM, CDR2 ANQGSEA. The CDR3 extends over 12 amino acids. V lost 8 bases, J lost 0 bases, and 10 bases lay in between. CDR3 sequence reads: CSIGQSNYGYTF. CDR3 in DNA: TGCAGCATCGGACAGTCTAACTATGGCTACACCTTC.

This clonotype was detected once. This sequence joins TRBV18 and TRBJ2-5; unclear D gene. There are 16 residues in the CDR3. The ends were cut back, 6 bases at V and 4 bases at J, with 21 bases in the middle. Germline V gives CDR1 KGHSH, CDR2 LQKENI. CDR3 region: CASSRPETIETETQYF. The CDR3 bases are TGTGCCAGCTCTCGGCCTGAGACCATCGAGACAGAGACCCAGTACTTC.

This clonotype was counted only a few times. One end of the junction varies from germline; a read error may be responsible. V and J are TRBV7-9 and TRBJ1-6, with TRBD1 matching 9 bases. The CDR3 length is 15 residues. Germline assignment: CDR1 SEHNR and CDR2 FQNEAQ (reference sequence). The CDR3 loop reads CANSPVGTGNSPLHF. CDR3 in DNA: TGTGCCAACAGCCCCGTCGGGACAGGGAATTCACCCCTCCACTTT.

There are a few counts of this clonotype. Compared with germline, one end of the junction differs, possibly owing to a read error. The chain joins TRBV3-1 to TRBJ2-7; 10 nucleotides agree with TRBD1. CDR3 length: 13 residues. Germline CDR1 reads LGHDT; CDR2 reads YNNKEL (reference sequence). CDR3 DNA sequence: TGTGCCAGCAGCCAGTTGACGGGACAGGGGCCCCACTTC. Protein sequence: CASSQLTGQGPHF.